The next 9 T cell receptor beta chains were all read from a single sample in a study of relationships among human T cell subsets. CD4+ cells were positively selected first, then anti-CD25 beads isolated CD4+CD25+ regulatory T cells. The T cell receptor alpha and beta CDR3 regions were amplified from mRNA by semiquantitative ARM-PCR. Exponential amplification used communal superprimers after tagged nested gene-specific primers in ARM-PCR. Using its own MiXCR run on the multiplex PCR reads, TCRdb lists one record per CDR3 protein. This table holds approximately 14,000 distinct CDR3 sequences, 60% found once. The sequencing sample was made of Tregs sorted from blood. These TCRs come from a man aged 35-49 years in good health.

This sequence joins TRBV16 and TRBJ1-2; unclear D gene. Trimming removed 3 bases at V and 5 bases at J, with 10 bases between. This CDR3 has 13 amino acids. From germline, CDR1 is KGHSY and CDR2 FQNENV. In DNA form, the CDR3 reads TGTGCCAGCAGCCATAGAGACAAATATGGCTACACCTTC. Translation: CASSHRDKYGYTF.

CDR3 bases: TGTGCCAGCAGTTACTGGAAGCGGGGGGGTTACAATGAGCAGTTCTTC. This translates into CASSYWKRGGYNEQFF. This chain links TRBV6-5 with TRBJ2-1, with 10 bases identical to TRBD2. The CDR3 sequence is 16 residues long. Per the germline V gene, CDR1 is MNHEY and CDR2 is SVGAGI. The ends lost 1 base at V and 4 bases at J; junction bases unmatched: 4.

The rearrangement uses TRBV6-1 and TRBJ2-2; D might be TRBD2 (6 bases). This CDR3 region has 12 residues. CDR1 is MNHNS and CDR2 is SASEGT in the germline V gene. Trimming left V 6 bases short and J 6 bases short, with 8 bases between. The CDR3 sequence is CASSGRPGELFF. The CDR3 DNA sequence: TGTGCCAGCAGCGGGAGACCCGGGGAGCTGTTTTTT.

J is TRBJ2-3 and V is TRBV20-1, with D possibly TRBD2 on 6 matching bases. CDR3 length equals 12 residues. The germline V gene encodes CDR1 DFQATT and CDR2 SNEGSKA (reference sequence). Trimming took off 6 bases at V and 1 base at J, with 8 bases between the two ends. CDR3 DNA sequence: TGCAGTGCCACGGGGGGCACAGATACGCAGTATTTT. Its translation is CSATGGTDTQYF.

This clonotype was seen more than once but under ten times. The rearrangement joins TRBV4-1 to TRBJ2-5; possible D gene TRBD1, 9 bases. V was shortened by 3 bases and J by 3 bases, with 32 bases between the two germline ends. CDR3 length equals 21 residues. Germline V gene sequence: CDR1 MGHRA, CDR2 YSYEKL. The CDR3 bases are TGCGCCAGCAGCCACCCATATTCGGACAGGGGACTAGGAGTAAAAAAAGAGACCCAGTACTTC. It yields the protein CASSHPYSDRGLGVKKETQYF.

The chain recombines TRBV12-3 or TRBV12-4 with TRBJ2-1; 8 bases are a match to TRBD2. V lost 5 bases, J lost 7 bases, and 4 bases stayed unmatched. The CDR3 length is 13 residues. CDR3 in DNA: TGTGCCAGCAGTCCCGGGACTAGAAATGAGCAGTTCTTC. Amino acid sequence: CASSPGTRNEQFF.

This clonotype was detected a few times. The rearrangement joins TRBV28 to TRBJ2-1, with a possible D match to TRBD2 (7 bases). This CDR3 is built from 17 residues. Trimming pared 1 base from V and 4 bases from J, leaving 17 bases between. Germline V gene lookup returns CDR1 MDHEN and CDR2 SYDVKM. The CDR3 protein is CASSLYKGAGAYNEQFF. CDR3 DNA: TGTGCCAGCAGTTTATATAAAGGGGCGGGGGCGTACAATGAGCAGTTCTTC.

In nucleotides, the CDR3 is TGCAGTGCTAGATCCCTCGGTAGCGGGAGATACAATGAGCAGTTCTTC. Amino acids: CSARSLGSGRYNEQFF. This chain connects TRBV20-1 to TRBJ2-1; the match to TRBD2 covers 9 bases. The V segment lost 2 bases and the J segment 4 bases; nucleotides outside the gene matches: 9. The CDR3 is 16 amino acids. The germline CDR1 and CDR2 sequences are DFQATT and SNEGSKA (reference sequence).

For this clonotype: One end of the junction is discordant with germline, which a read error may explain. The V and J genes are TRBV10-2 and TRBJ1-4, with D tentatively TRBD1 (5 bases). Germline-derived CDR1 and CDR2 are WSHSY and SAAADI. This CDR3 comprises 17 residues. CDR3 sequence reads: CATGRDLRSATNEKLLF. The CDR3, as DNA: TGCGCCACCGGGCGGGACCTGCGATCTGCAACTAATGAAAAACTGCTTTTT.